This T cell receptor beta chain was identified in a study of cytomegalovirus exposure and HLA in healthy donors. Study findings and constraints: For most TCR sequences rarity was the rule, although some public TCRs occurred in many donors. In vitro experiments confirmed that a few CMV-associated chains were specific for CMV antigens.

Some clones are missing from TCRdb's copy, which holds only in-frame ones; the method was immunoSEQ multiplex PCR. The sample records roughly 50,000 clones, approximately 89% being singletons. As concerns this clone: The antigen is undetermined.

The CDR3 covers 16 residues. The V end was cut by 7 bases, the J end by 4 bases, with 22 bases between. Germline assignment: CDR1 MNHEY and CDR2 SMNVEV (reference sequence). The sample taken for sequencing was PBMCs. The receptor's source is a woman between 18 and 29 years old in good health and CMV-seropositive. The rearrangement uses TRBV27 and TRBJ2-5; D gene uncertain. The CDR3 loop is CASTTRAGSRLETQYF. The CDR3 DNA reads TGTGCCAGCACTACTCGAGCAGGTAGTCGGCTAGAGACCCAGTACTTC.